This paragraph reports one TCR beta chain. What it binds is not known. Generated by immunoSEQ multiplex PCR, the TCRdb table keeps only in-frame clones and is missing some. Seen here are under 300,000 clones, around 88% observed once, and the top ten hold 1% to 1.5%. This record belongs to a study of cytomegalovirus exposure and HLA in healthy donors. Study-level results: The study flagged roughly 160 TCR beta chains as cytomegalovirus-associated.

The sequenced sample consisted of PBMCs. The receptor's source is a woman aged 25 to 39 in good health and CMV-seropositive.

In nucleotides, the CDR3 is TGTGCCAGCTCCTTGCTTTCTAGCGCCGAGCAGTACTTC. Protein sequence: CASSLLSSAEQYF. This chain links TRBV19 with TRBJ2-7; perhaps TRBD2 as D (6 bases). V was shortened by 9 bases and J by 6 bases, with 18 bases between the two germline ends. The CDR3 consists of 13 residues. Germline V lookup: CDR1 LNHDA, CDR2 SQIVND (reference sequence).